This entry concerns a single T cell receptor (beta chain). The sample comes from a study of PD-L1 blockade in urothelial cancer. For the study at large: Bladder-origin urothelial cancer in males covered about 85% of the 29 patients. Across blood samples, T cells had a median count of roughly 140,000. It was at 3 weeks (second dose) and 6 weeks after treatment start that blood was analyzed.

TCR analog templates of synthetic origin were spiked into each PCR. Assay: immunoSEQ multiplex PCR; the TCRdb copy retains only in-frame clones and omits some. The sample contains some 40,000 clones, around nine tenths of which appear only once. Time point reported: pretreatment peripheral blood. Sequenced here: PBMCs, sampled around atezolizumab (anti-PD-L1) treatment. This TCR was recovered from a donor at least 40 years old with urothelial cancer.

CDR3: CASRPTSGNEQYF. The CDR3, as DNA: TGTGCCAGCAGGCCAACTAGCGGGAACGAGCAGTACTTC. This sequence joins TRBV7-2 and TRBJ2-7, with TRBD2 identical over 10 bases. After removal of 6 bases from V and 5 bases from J, the junction contained 4 bases not matched to a gene. Germline CDR1 is SGHTA and CDR2 is FQGNSA. The CDR3 runs to 13 residues.